A selection of T cell receptor beta chains follows, all from one sample in a study of OX40 agonist ivuxolimab in advanced cancers. TCRdb's copy holds only in-frame clones and misses some; the assay was immunoSEQ multiplex PCR. The sample has 15,000 to 20,000 clones, roughly 81% seen once. This material consisted of CD4+ or CD8+ T cells sorted from blood, taken in a trial of the OX40 agonist ivuxolimab. Source of these receptors: an adult with an advanced solid tumor such as melanoma, head and neck, liver or kidney cancer. Each CDR3 is given without its conserved first and last residue.

J gene	V gene	CDR3 protein
TRBJ2-7	TRBV7-2	ASSLGSMAYEQY
TRBJ2-7	TRBV28	ASSDGQGEDEQY
TRBJ2-2	TRBV27	ASRATGELF
TRBJ1-1	TRBV5-6	ASSLLGHLGTEAF
TRBJ2-7	TRBV7-6	ASSLGTGHEQY
TRBJ1-4	TRBV7-6	ASSLARTGGTNSEKLF
TRBJ1-6	TRBV11-1	ASSRTGNNSPLH
TRBJ2-2	TRBV19	ASSIGMMPYTGELF
TRBJ2-3	TRBV27	ASSTPSTGTQY
TRBJ2-7	TRBV5-1	ASSSDPGTGLYEQY
TRBJ2-3	TRBV11-3	ASSLGTSSRTDTQY
TRBJ1-2	TRBV28	ASSPLGQDPSAWGYT
TRBJ2-1	TRBV5-1	ASSLVLALGNEQF
TRBJ1-1	TRBV11-3	ASSLTGRDTEAF
TRBJ2-2	TRBV28	ASNPKWGGELF
TRBJ1-5	TRBV7-9	ATGTDYSNQPQH
TRBJ1-2	TRBV10-2	ASRRGGLDGYT
TRBJ2-5	TRBV28	ASSPQGFSRETQY
TRBJ2-7	TRBV7-2	ASSLTGAYEQY
TRBJ2-6	TRBV18	ASSPGQGSNVLT
TRBJ1-5	TRBV28	ASSWLNSNQPQH
TRBJ1-4	TRBV15	ATSRDPRGEEKLF
TRBJ1-2	TRBV29-1	SVEDLDGYT
TRBJ2-7	TRBV27	ASSLMGAGTYEQY
TRBJ2-7	TRBV7-9	ASTGPAEQY
TRBJ1-2	TRBV15	ATSREPGGGSYGYT
TRBJ1-2	TRBV28	ASSPRDGNGYT
TRBJ2-7	TRBV7-8	ASSDPGLAQYEQY
TRBJ2-1	TRBV6-5	ASSLGGLGYNEQF
TRBJ2-7	TRBV27	ASLGFSYEQY